One and the same sample provided the 10 T cell receptor beta chains below, sequenced in a study of cytomegalovirus exposure and HLA in healthy donors. Only in-frame clones appear in the TCRdb table, and some are missing; sequencing was by immunoSEQ multiplex PCR. This table has approximately 150,000 clones, about 83% appearing once. The sample taken for sequencing was PBMCs. Source of these receptors: a woman aged 25 to 39 in good health and CMV-seronegative.

The rearrangement uses TRBV7-2 and TRBJ2-4, with D perhaps matching TRBD2 (6 bases). The CDR3 sequence is 14 residues long. Germline V lookup: CDR1 SGHTA, CDR2 FQGNSA. Trimming took off 1 base at V and 9 bases at J, with 13 bases between the two ends. Here the CDR3 reads CASSLDGGMGIQYF. The CDR3 bases are TGTGCCAGCAGCTTAGATGGAGGGATGGGCATTCAGTACTTC.

The J gene is TRBJ2-7, the V gene TRBV10-3, with a weak D call TRBD2 (5 bases). Trimming shortened V by 7 bases and J by 0 bases, and 7 bases separated the two germline ends. The germline CDR1 and CDR2 sequences are ENHRY and SYGVKD. This CDR3 is 12 amino acids long. Here the CDR3 DNA reads TGTGCCATCATGAGCGGCTCCTACGAGCAGTACTTC. This gives the protein CAIMSGSYEQYF.

The V gene is TRBV19, the J gene TRBJ1-2, with 7 bases aligning to TRBD1. Germline CDR1 reads LNHDA; CDR2 reads SQIVND (reference sequence). This CDR3 region has 15 residues. V trimming: 6 bases; J trimming: 8 bases; junction bases outside the gene matches: 15. CDR3 protein: CASSREGTAKGGYTF. CDR3 bases: TGTGCCAGTAGCCGGGAAGGGACAGCCAAAGGAGGCTACACCTTC.

This clone has only one observation. This chain uses TRBV5-4 with TRBJ2-2, with 9 bases matching TRBD2. This CDR3 spans 17 amino acids. Losses at the gene ends were 2 bases for V and 5 bases for J; bases not matched to a gene: 10. Germline lookup yields CDR1 SGHNT and CDR2 YYREEE (reference sequence). DNA for the CDR3: TGTGCCAGCAGCTTTGAGGTAGCGGGAGCGCTAACCGGGGAGCTGTTTTTT. Residues: CASSFEVAGALTGELFF.

This clone was found once. The chain couples TRBV29-1 to TRBJ1-3; D uncertain. The CDR3 loop spans 12 amino acids. The germline V gene encodes CDR1 SQVTM and CDR2 ANQGSEA. Trimming removed 7 bases from V and 4 bases from J, with 11 bases in between. The DNA for the CDR3 is TGCAGCGCACTCCGGGGAGGAAACACCATATATTTT. Translating gives CSALRGGNTIYF.

The chain uses TRBV2 and TRBJ1-4; tentative D call: TRBD1 (6 bases). CDR3 length equals 17 residues. Germline V gene lookup returns CDR1 SNHLY and CDR2 FYNNEI. V was shortened by 6 bases and J by 3 bases, with 20 bases between the two germline ends. CDR3 sequence (DNA): TGTGCCAGCAGGCACCGGGACACACCTTTTGCTAATGAAAAACTGTTTTTT. Translating it yields CASRHRDTPFANEKLFF. The variable domain in full, completed from reference TRBV2 and TRBJ1-4, reads EPEVTQTPSHQVTQMGQEVILRCVPISNHLYFYWYRQILGQKVEFLVSFYNNEISEKSEIFDDQFSVERPDGSNFTLKIRSTKLEDSAMYFCASRHRDTPFANEKLFFGSGTQLSVL.

In its sample, this clone was seen once. The V and J genes are TRBV6-1 and TRBJ1-3; D gene unclear. V lost 4 bases and J 2 bases, leaving 9 bases between the germline ends. Germline assignment: CDR1 MNHNS and CDR2 SASEGT. The CDR3 covers 14 residues. In DNA, the CDR3 is TGTGCCAGCAGTGTCGAGGTCCCTGGAAACACCATATATTTT. It translates to CASSVEVPGNTIYF.

The chain combines TRBV5-4 with TRBJ2-7, with 10 bases matching TRBD1. The CDR3 runs to 14 residues. CDR1 and CDR2 (germline): SGHNT, YYREEE (reference sequence). With V trimmed by 4 bases and J by 6 bases, 7 bases remained unmatched. The CDR3 coding sequence is TGTGCCAGCAGCAGACGACAGGGGGCAGGCGAGCAGTACTTC. This translates into CASSRRQGAGEQYF.

This chain joins TRBV2 and TRBJ2-7; 7 bases align to TRBD1. Germline lookup yields CDR1 SNHLY and CDR2 FYNNEI. V shed 4 bases, J shed 12 bases, and the junction held 9 bases outside the gene matches. This CDR3 is built from 12 residues. The CDR3 loop reads CASSAIRDSGYF. The DNA for the CDR3 is TGTGCCAGCAGTGCGATCCGGGACAGTGGGTACTTC.

The chain has TRBV5-1 and TRBJ2-2; D possibly corresponds to TRBD2 (6 bases). V was cut by 1 base and J by 1 base, with 11 bases left in between. The CDR3 contains 16 residues. The germline V gene has CDR1 SGHRS and CDR2 YFSETQ. CDR3 sequence reads: CASSLLVAVNTGELFF. The CDR3 region has the DNA TGCGCCAGCAGCTTGTTGGTAGCGGTGAACACCGGGGAGCTGTTTTTT.